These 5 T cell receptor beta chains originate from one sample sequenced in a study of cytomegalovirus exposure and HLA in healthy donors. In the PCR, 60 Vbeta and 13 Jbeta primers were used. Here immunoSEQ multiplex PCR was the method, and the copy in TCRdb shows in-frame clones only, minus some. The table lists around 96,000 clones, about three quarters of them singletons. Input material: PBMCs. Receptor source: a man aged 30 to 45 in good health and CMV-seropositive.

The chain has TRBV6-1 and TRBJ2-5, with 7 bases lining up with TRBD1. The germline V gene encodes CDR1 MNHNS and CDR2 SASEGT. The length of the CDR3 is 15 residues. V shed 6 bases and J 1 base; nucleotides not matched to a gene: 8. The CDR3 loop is CASREHRQGQETQYF. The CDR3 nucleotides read TGTGCCAGCAGGGAACACCGACAGGGCCAAGAGACCCAGTACTTC.

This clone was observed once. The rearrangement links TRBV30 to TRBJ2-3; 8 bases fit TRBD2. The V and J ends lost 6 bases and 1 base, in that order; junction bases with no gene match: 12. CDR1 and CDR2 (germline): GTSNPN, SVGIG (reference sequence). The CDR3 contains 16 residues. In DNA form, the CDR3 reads TGTGCCTGCGGCCGGGGGGGCCGGAGGGGCACAGATACGCAGTATTTT. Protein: CACGRGGRRGTDTQYF.

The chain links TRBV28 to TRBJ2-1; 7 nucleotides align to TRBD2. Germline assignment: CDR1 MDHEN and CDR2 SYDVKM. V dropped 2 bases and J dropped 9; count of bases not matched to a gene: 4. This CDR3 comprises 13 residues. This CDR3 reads CASSLGGGGEQFF. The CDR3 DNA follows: TGTGCCAGCAGTTTAGGGGGGGGTGGTGAGCAGTTCTTC.

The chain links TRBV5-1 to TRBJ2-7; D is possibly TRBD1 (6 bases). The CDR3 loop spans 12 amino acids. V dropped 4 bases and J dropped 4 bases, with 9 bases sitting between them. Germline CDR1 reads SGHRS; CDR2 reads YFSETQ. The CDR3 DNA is TGCGCCAGCAGCGCCGACAGGTACGAGCAGTACTTC. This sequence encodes CASSADRYEQYF.

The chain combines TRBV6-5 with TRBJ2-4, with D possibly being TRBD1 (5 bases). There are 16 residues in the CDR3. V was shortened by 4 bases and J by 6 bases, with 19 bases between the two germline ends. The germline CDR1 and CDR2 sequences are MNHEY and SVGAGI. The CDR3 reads CASSSPAARGANIQYF. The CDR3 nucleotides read TGTGCCAGCAGTTCACCAGCAGCTAGGGGTGCAAACATTCAGTACTTC.